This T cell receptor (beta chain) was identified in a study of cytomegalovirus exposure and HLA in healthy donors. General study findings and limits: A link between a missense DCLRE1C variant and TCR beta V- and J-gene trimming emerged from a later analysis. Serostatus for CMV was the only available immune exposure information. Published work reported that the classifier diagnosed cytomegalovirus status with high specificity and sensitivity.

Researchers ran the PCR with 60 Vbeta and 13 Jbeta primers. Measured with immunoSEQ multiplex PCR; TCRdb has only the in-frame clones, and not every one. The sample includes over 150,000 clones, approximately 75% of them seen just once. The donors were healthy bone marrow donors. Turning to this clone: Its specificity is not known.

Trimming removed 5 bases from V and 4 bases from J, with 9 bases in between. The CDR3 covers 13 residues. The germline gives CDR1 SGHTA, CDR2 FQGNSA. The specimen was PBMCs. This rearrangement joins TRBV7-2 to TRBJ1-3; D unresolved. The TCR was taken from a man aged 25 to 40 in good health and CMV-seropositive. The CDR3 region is CASSGGKGNTIYF. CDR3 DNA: TGTGCCAGCAGCGGAGGAAAAGGAAACACCATATATTTT. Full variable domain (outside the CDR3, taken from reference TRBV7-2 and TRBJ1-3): GAGVSQSPSNKVTEKGKDVELRCDPISGHTALYWYRQSLGQGLEFLIYFQGNSAPDKSGLPSDRFSAERTGGSVSTLTIQRTQQEDSAVYLCASSGGKGNTIYFGEGSWLTVV.